This TCR beta chain was obtained from a study of cytomegalovirus exposure and HLA in healthy donors. Per the germline V gene, CDR1 is GTSNPN and CDR2 is SVGIG (reference sequence). There are 14 residues in the CDR3. V lost 0 bases and J lost 8; bases outside the gene matches: 5. PCR involved 60 Vbeta and 13 Jbeta primers. The assay was immunoSEQ multiplex PCR, and TCRdb's table has in-frame clones only and misses some. Of 210,000 or so clones listed, approximately 84% are singletons. The rearrangement uses TRBV30 and TRBJ1-4, with 8 nucleotides matching TRBD1. The sample was PBMCs. The source is a woman aged 40 to 55 in good health and CMV-seronegative. CDR3 sequence (DNA): TGTGCCTGGAGTGTATTCAGGGGGCACGAAAAACTGTTTTTT. Translating gives CAWSVFRGHEKLFF.